This TCR beta chain was found in a study of T cell responses to AZD1222 COVID-19 vaccine. Study-level results: White British ancestry dominated among donors, who included more females, and clonal diversity was possibly underestimated. A reported finding is that nearly half of spike-specific TCRs target unmutated variant regions. Spike-specific TCR breadth rose after two AZD1222 doses, and depth rose as well. The number of AZD1222 recipients seropositive at baseline was only 5 to 7.

On this clone itself: Its target is unknown.

The V end was cut by 7 bases, the J end by 3 bases, with 25 bases between. The length of the CDR3 is 17 residues. In germline, CDR1 is SEHNR, CDR2 FQNEAQ (reference sequence). Sequencing used immunoSEQ multiplex PCR; TCRdb keeps in-frame clones, though not all of them. The sample has roughly 150,000 clones, about 91% seen once. The J gene is TRBJ2-7, the V gene TRBV7-9, with D tentatively TRBD1 (5 bases). The sample consisted of peripheral blood, taken on day 0 of MenACWY control vaccination. The origin of this receptor is an adult in good health. This CDR3 reads CASTLPRALPQGYEQYF. CDR3 bases: TGTGCCAGCACCCTTCCCAGGGCACTTCCCCAAGGCTACGAGCAGTACTTC.